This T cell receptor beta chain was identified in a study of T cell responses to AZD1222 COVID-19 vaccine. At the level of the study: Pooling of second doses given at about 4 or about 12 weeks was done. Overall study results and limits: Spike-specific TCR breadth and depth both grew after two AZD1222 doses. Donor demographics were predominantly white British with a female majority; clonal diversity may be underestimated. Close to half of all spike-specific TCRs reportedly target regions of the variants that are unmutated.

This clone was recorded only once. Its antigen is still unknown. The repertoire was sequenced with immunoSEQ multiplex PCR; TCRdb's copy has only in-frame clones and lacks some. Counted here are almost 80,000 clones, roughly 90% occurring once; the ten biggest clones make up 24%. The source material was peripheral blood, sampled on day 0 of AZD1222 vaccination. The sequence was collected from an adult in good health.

CDR3 region: CASSLTSHEQYF. Written as DNA, the CDR3 is TGTGCCAGCAGCTTGACTAGTCACGAGCAGTACTTC. The chain recombines TRBV5-5 with TRBJ2-7; TRBD2 is a possible D gene (5 bases). V lost 1 base and J lost 5, with 7 bases in between. The CDR3 sequence is 12 residues long. The germline gives CDR1 SGHKS, CDR2 YYEKEE (reference sequence).